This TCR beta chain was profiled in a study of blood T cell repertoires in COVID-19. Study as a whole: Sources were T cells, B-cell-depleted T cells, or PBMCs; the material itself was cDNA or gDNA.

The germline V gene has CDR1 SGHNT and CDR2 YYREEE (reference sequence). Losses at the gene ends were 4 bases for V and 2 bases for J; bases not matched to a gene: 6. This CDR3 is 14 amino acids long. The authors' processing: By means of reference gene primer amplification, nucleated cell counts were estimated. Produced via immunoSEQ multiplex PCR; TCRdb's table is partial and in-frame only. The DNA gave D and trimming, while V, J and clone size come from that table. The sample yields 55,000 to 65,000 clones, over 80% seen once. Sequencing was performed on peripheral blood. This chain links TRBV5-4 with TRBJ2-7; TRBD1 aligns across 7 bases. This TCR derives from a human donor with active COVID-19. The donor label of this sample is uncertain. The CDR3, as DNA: TGTGCCAGCAGCCCCCGGGACAGCGCCTACGAGCAGTACTTC. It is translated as CASSPRDSAYEQYF.